This is a list of T cell receptor beta chains from one sample in a study of blood T cell repertoires in COVID-19. Clones were read by immunoSEQ multiplex PCR, and TCRdb kept only the in-frame ones, dropping some. The sample has about 280,000 clones; 80% to 85% are singletons. Sample: PBMCs or T cells enriched from blood (not recorded which). These receptors all stem from a man aged 40-55 years who had been exposed to COVID-19. CDR3s include the opening cysteine and the closing phenylalanine or tryptophan. A D gene is named only where the DNA matches it firmly. Not every row has a clone size; where given, it reads once, few, many or a size class.

D gene	clone size	V gene	J gene	CDR3 protein	CDR3 DNA
-	-	TRBV6-5	TRBJ1-2	CASSSLNRIDYGYTF	TGTGCCAGCAGTTCACTAAACAGGATTGACTATGGCTACACCTTC
-	few	TRBV5-4	TRBJ2-3	CATHWEPTDTQYF	TGTGCCACCCATTGGGAGCCCACAGATACGCAGTATTTT
TRBD1	-	TRBV6-4	TRBJ2-7	CASFWDSTYEQYF	TGTGCCAGCTTCTGGGACAGTACCTACGAGCAGTACTTC
-	-	TRBV11-1	TRBJ1-2	CASSLTGTYGYTF	TGTGCCAGCAGCTTGACAGGAACCTATGGCTACACCTTC
TRBD2	-	TRBV7-6	TRBJ2-3	CASSLQAGGGADTQYF	TGTGCCAGCAGCTTGCAAGCGGGAGGGGGTGCAGATACGCAGTATTTT
-	-	TRBV20-1	TRBJ2-3	CSASSPDTDTQYF	TGCAGTGCTAGTTCTCCAGACACAGATACGCAGTATTTT
-	few	TRBV30	TRBJ1-3	CAARSAGGNTIYF	TGTGCAGCACGCTCCGCTGGTGGAAACACCATATATTTT
TRBD1	-	TRBV5-1	TRBJ1-3	CASSLEGTGPSGSGNTIYF	TGCGCCAGCAGCTTGGAGGGGACAGGGCCATCCGGATCTGGAAACACCATATATTTT
TRBD2	-	TRBV6-6	TRBJ2-1	CASSRTGTSGKNWRANEQFF	TGTGCCAGCAGCCGTACCGGGACTAGCGGGAAAAATTGGAGGGCCAATGAGCAGTTCTTC
-	-	TRBV9	TRBJ2-3	CASSVVSGRPTDTQYF	TGTGCCAGCAGCGTAGTTAGTGGGAGACCGACAGATACGCAGTATTTT
-	-	TRBV19	TRBJ1-2	CASQTEAAQKSYGYTF	TGTGCCAGTCAAACCGAGGCCGCCCAAAAAAGCTATGGCTACACCTTC
-	-	TRBV28	TRBJ1-2	CASSPRERLDYGYTF	TGTGCCAGCAGCCCCCGGGAGAGGTTAGACTATGGCTACACCTTC
-	-	TRBV6-5	TRBJ2-7	CASSSLLYEQYF	TGTGCCAGCAGCTCCCTTTTATACGAGCAGTACTTC
TRBD2	-	TRBV5-1	TRBJ2-3	CASSLVAGVGTDTQYF	TGCGCCAGCAGCTTGGTAGCGGGAGTGGGCACAGATACGCAGTATTTT
TRBD2	once	TRBV9	TRBJ2-1	CASSGSTSGIQLSGEQFF	TGTGCCAGCAGCGGAAGCACTAGCGGGATTCAGTTAAGTGGTGAGCAGTTCTTC
-	-	TRBV3-1/TRBV3-2	TRBJ1-3	CASSQDTSSGNTIYF	TGTGCCAGCAGCCAGGACACGAGCTCTGGAAACACCATATATTTT
TRBD2	-	TRBV14	TRBJ2-1	CASSRLAGANEQFF	TGTGCCAGCAGCCGACTAGCGGGAGCGAATGAGCAGTTCTTC
TRBD1	-	TRBV5-1	TRBJ1-2	CASRQGESNYGYTF	TGCGCCAGCCGACAGGGGGAGAGTAACTATGGCTACACCTTC
-	once	TRBV9	TRBJ2-1	CASSVQGRSLYNEQFF	TGTGCCAGCAGCGTACAGGGGCGATCCCTCTACAATGAGCAGTTCTTC
TRBD2	once	TRBV7-9	TRBJ2-2	CASSSYRPGTRTGELFF	TGTGCCAGCAGCTCTTATCGCCCGGGGACTAGGACCGGGGAGCTGTTTTTT
-	-	TRBV7-2	TRBJ1-1	CASSLRDTEAFF	TGTGCCAGCAGCTTGAGGGACACTGAAGCTTTCTTT
TRBD2	-	TRBV7-8	TRBJ2-5	CASSPGGTTQYF	TGTGCCAGCAGCCCGGGGGGGACGACCCAGTACTTC
TRBD1	-	TRBV6-1	TRBJ1-2	CASSEAITGATANYGYTF	TGTGCCAGCAGTGAAGCCATAACAGGGGCGACTGCTAACTATGGCTACACCTTC
-	-	TRBV4-1	TRBJ1-1	CASSQGHSMNTEAFF	TGCGCCAGCAGCCAAGGCCACTCCATGAACACTGAAGCTTTCTTT
TRBD1	-	TRBV7-3	TRBJ2-6	CASRRTGGASGANVLTF	TGTGCCAGCAGGCGGACAGGGGGCGCTTCAGGGGCCAACGTCCTGACTTTC
-	-	TRBV24-1	TRBJ2-5	CATSDRLGGNQETQYF	TGTGCCACCAGTGATCGCCTAGGGGGTAACCAAGAGACCCAGTACTTC
-	-	TRBV30	TRBJ2-1	CAWRGDTNEQFF	TGTGCCTGGCGAGGGGACACGAATGAGCAGTTCTTC
TRBD2	few	TRBV11-3	TRBJ2-5	CASSFGAGRGETQYF	TGTGCCAGCAGCTTCGGGGCAGGGCGGGGGGAGACCCAGTACTTC
TRBD2	-	TRBV10-3	TRBJ2-7	CAISGVISSREPSEQYF	TGTGCCATCAGTGGCGTAATTTCGTCGCGGGAGCCCAGCGAGCAGTACTTC
TRBD2	-	TRBV6-4	TRBJ2-2	CASSELAFANTGELFF	TGTGCCAGCAGTGAACTAGCGTTCGCGAACACCGGGGAGCTGTTTTTT
-	-	TRBV4-2	TRBJ1-2	CASRTEVGSNYGYTF	TGTGCCAGCAGAACCGAGGTAGGCAGTAACTATGGCTACACCTTC
TRBD1	-	TRBV9	TRBJ2-6	CASSVRVDTPGQGRSSGANVLTF	TGTGCCAGCAGCGTAAGGGTTGATACCCCGGGACAGGGGCGTAGCTCTGGGGCCAACGTCCTGACTTTC
-	few	TRBV30	TRBJ1-2	CAWSVQSRGGYTF	TGTGCCTGGAGTGTACAAAGCAGGGGAGGCTACACCTTC
-	once	TRBV24-1	TRBJ1-5	CATSDSEQINQPQHF	TGTGCCACCAGTGATTCGGAACAGATCAATCAGCCCCAGCATTTT
-	-	TRBV5-4	TRBJ2-7	CASSLYSGVRSYEQYF	TGTGCCAGCAGCTTGTACTCGGGAGTGCGATCCTACGAGCAGTACTTC
-	-	TRBV6-5	TRBJ1-6	CASSRGDYNSPLHF	TGTGCCAGCAGCCGCGGGGATTATAATTCACCCCTCCACTTT
TRBD2	-	TRBV5-5	TRBJ2-7	CASRRDRGGTYEQYF	TGTGCCAGCAGACGGGACCGGGGAGGGACCTACGAGCAGTACTTC
TRBD1	-	TRBV2	TRBJ1-5	CASSERGGEQPQHF	TGTGCCAGCAGTGAACGAGGGGGCGAGCAGCCCCAGCATTTT
TRBD1	-	TRBV6-1	TRBJ1-5	CASSARDRGFNQPQHF	TGTGCCAGCAGTGCCCGGGACAGGGGATTCAATCAGCCCCAGCATTTT
-	many	TRBV7-9	TRBJ2-7	CASNPAGFSYEQYF	TGTGCCAGCAACCCAGCGGGTTTCTCCTACGAGCAGTACTTC
-	-	TRBV27	TRBJ1-3	CASSSLGWGGRNTIYF	TGTGCCAGCAGTTCGCTGGGGTGGGGGGGAAGAAACACCATATATTTT
TRBD1	-	TRBV10-1	TRBJ2-2	CASSSTGEGPNTGELFF	TGCGCCAGCAGCTCTACAGGGGAAGGGCCGAACACCGGGGAGCTGTTTTTT
-	-	TRBV7-9	TRBJ2-7	CASSVLRDTPYEQYF	TGTGCCAGCAGCGTTCTCCGGGACACCCCCTACGAGCAGTACTTC
TRBD2	-	TRBV11-2	TRBJ2-2	CASSSIAGGELFF	TGTGCCAGCAGCTCAATAGCGGGCGGGGAGCTGTTTTTT
-	-	TRBV14	TRBJ1-1	CASSHNLPNTEAFF	TGTGCCAGCAGCCATAATCTCCCGAACACTGAAGCTTTCTTT
-	-	TRBV27	TRBJ2-7	CASSSAYEQYF	TGTGCCAGCAGTTCGGCCTACGAGCAGTACTTC
-	-	TRBV19	TRBJ1-2	CASKVTAAGYGYTF	TGTGCCAGCAAAGTGACGGCGGCGGGCTATGGCTACACCTTC
-	-	TRBV11-3	TRBJ2-5	CASGLGNQETQYF	TGTGCCAGCGGCCTAGGTAACCAAGAGACCCAGTACTTC